This TCR beta chain is from a study of early T cells in non-severe SARS-CoV-2 infection (dated by TCRdb to the early 2020s). In terms of the full investigation: TCR sequencing used bulk RNA from unsorted whole blood, so alpha and beta chains could not be paired.

The library was generated by 5' RACE. Sequencer: NextSeq 500. In the TCR library protocol, unique molecular identifiers were attached to individual cDNA molecules to correct for PCR bias and sequencing error. Both TCR alpha and beta chains were sequenced, and tight co-correlation was observed between alpha and beta sequence abundances in each sample. Regarding the original processing steps: V gene, J gene and CDR3 annotation of TCR sequences was performed with Decombinator V4. TCRs were defined as expanded if a significant change between any two time points was detected under a Poisson model with p below 0.0001. TCR abundances were normalised to the total number of TCRs sequenced per sample and were expressed as counts per million. TRAV1-2 paired with TRAJ12, TRAJ20 or TRAJ33 defined MAIT TCRs, while TRAV10 paired with TRAJ18 defined iNKT TCRs. A search of VDJdb, accessed on 1 November 2021, was run for TCRs annotated to CMV, EBV and SARS-CoV-2, with TCRs annotated for multiple antigens excluded. TCRdb cleaned the public reads at Q25 with fastp, built clones with MiXCR and kept in-frame beta chains. Each entry is one CDR3 protein sequence, shown with its most common DNA and genes. For this entry, the V and J calls and clone size follow TCRdb and not the study's own pipeline. The sample yields about 45,000 distinct CDR3 sequences; 10% to 15% were counted once. The ten top clones hold around 16% of the sample.

For this clonotype: Its antigen target is currently unknown. Base qualities were left out, and no much larger clone turns up one base away.

On the study overall, not on this receptor specifically: VDJdb matching was skewed toward anti-spike CD8 responses, so virus-specific expansions were likely underestimated and private and CD4 specificities were missed.

From its cysteine to its phenylalanine, the CDR3 spans 14 amino acids. The retained sequence is limited to the CDR3, 42 bases, with the frame set at the first base. At the junction V is shortened by 3 bases and J by 7 bases; bases outside the gene matches: 5. Set within a cohort of healthcare workers in London, UK, this nested case-control study involved weekly PCR testing of nasopharyngeal swabs along with blood sampling. Healthcare workers were enrolled in the week of the UK lockdown, from 23 to 31 March 2020, and were followed every week for up to about 16 weeks. The chain was built from TRBV12-3 or TRBV12-4 and TRBJ2-1, with 8 central nucleotides matching TRBD1. Sequencing was performed on whole blood. This TCR came from an adult who was a healthcare worker with PCR-confirmed SARS-CoV-2 infection or an uninfected control (not recorded which). The sequenced DNA is TGTGCCAGCAGTTTTGGACAGGGCCGAAATGAGCAGTTCTTC. The translation is CASSFGQGRNEQFF.